The rows below give T cell receptor beta chains drawn from one sample of a study of human T cells and chemical hapten exposure. MiXCR was run by TCRdb on the RACE reads, yielding one entry per CDR3 protein. The repertoire holds fewer than 300,000 distinct CDR3 sequences, over 7.5% seen once, with roughly 1.2% in the top ten. The sample consisted of whole blood, taken in connection with sensitization to the hapten diphenylcyclopropenone (DPC). These receptors were obtained from a man aged 18 to 29 with alopecia areata. Some clones in this sample may be carry-over from other donors' samples. The CDR3 runs from the conserved cysteine through the conserved F or W. D genes are given only for firm matches. Clone size, where shown, is once, few, many, or a class for clones that have expanded.

abundance	v_gene	j_gene	d_gene	CDR3aa	CDR3nt
few	TRBV29-1	TRBJ1-1	.	CSVLQGTNTEAFF	TGCAGCGTCCTACAGGGCACGAACACTGAAGCTTTCTTT
.	TRBV7-2	TRBJ2-6	.	CASSLRGAGANVLTF	TGTGCCAGCAGCTTAAGAGGCGCTGGGGCCAACGTCCTGACTTTC
.	TRBV7-9	TRBJ1-2	.	CASSSLSPRDYGYTF	TGTGCCAGCAGCTCCTTAAGCCCTAGAGACTATGGCTACACCTTC
many	TRBV5-1	TRBJ2-5	TRBD2	CASSLVLADQETQYF	TGCGCCAGCAGCTTGGTACTAGCGGATCAAGAGACCCAGTACTTC
many	TRBV9	TRBJ2-3	TRBD1	CASSAGTGGRSADTQYF	TGTGCCAGCAGCGCTGGGACAGGGGGCAGGTCGGCAGATACGCAGTATTTT
few	TRBV7-2	TRBJ1-3	TRBD1	CASSRDRGSGNTIYF	TGTGCCAGCAGCCGCGACAGGGGCTCTGGAAACACCATATATTTT
many	TRBV9	TRBJ1-6	.	CASSAVTGPNSPLHF	TGTGCCAGCAGCGCCGTGACAGGACCGAATTCACCCCTCCACTTT
.	TRBV5-6	TRBJ2-1	TRBD2	CASSLSGGGLNEQFF	TGTGCCAGCAGCCTTAGCGGGGGAGGCCTTAATGAGCAGTTCTTC
.	TRBV2	TRBJ1-1	.	CASSPRPDTEAFF	TGTGCCAGCAGCCCTCGGCCGGACACTGAAGCTTTCTTT
many	TRBV7-9	TRBJ1-2	.	CASSLVTADYGYTF	TGTGCCAGCAGCTTAGTAACGGCAGATTATGGCTACACCTTC
many	TRBV6-5	TRBJ2-3	TRBD2	CASSSGGLTDTQYF	TGTGCCAGCAGTTCGGGGGGGTTAACAGATACGCAGTATTTT